The rows below give T cell receptor beta chains drawn from one sample of a study of cytomegalovirus exposure and HLA in healthy donors. TCRdb's table, derived via immunoSEQ multiplex PCR, lists solely in-frame clones and lacks some. The top ten clones hold 0.4% to 0.55% of a sample with about 140,000 clones, approximately 88% of them seen once. The sequenced material came from PBMCs. The receptors come from a middle-aged woman in good health and CMV-seronegative. Each CDR3 is given with its conserved first and last residue. A D gene is named only where the DNA matches it firmly. Expanded clones get a size class; other rows say once, few or many, or leave the size out.

V gene,D gene,clone size,J gene,CDR3 protein,CDR3 DNA
TRBV7-6,.,.,TRBJ2-2,CASSSTETGELFF,TGTGCCAGCAGCTCTACAGAAACCGGGGAGCTGTTTTTT
TRBV5-1,TRBD2,.,TRBJ2-1,CASSPHLAGGGNEQFF,TGCGCCAGCAGTCCGCATCTAGCGGGAGGCGGCAATGAGCAGTTCTTC
TRBV5-1,TRBD1,once,TRBJ2-7,CASSWDSTYEQYF,TGCGCCAGCAGCTGGGACAGCACCTACGAGCAGTACTTC
TRBV5-1,TRBD1,.,TRBJ1-1,CASSSRTGGTTEAFF,TGCGCCAGCAGCTCAAGGACAGGGGGGACCACTGAAGCTTTCTTT
TRBV6-5,.,.,TRBJ2-7,CASSYGTGVYEQYF,TGTGCCAGCAGTTATGGGACTGGGGTCTACGAGCAGTACTTC
TRBV28,.,.,TRBJ2-1,CASSLSGGVLLMNEQFF,TGTGCCAGCAGTTTGAGCGGCGGGGTGCTCCTCATGAATGAGCAGTTCTTC
TRBV4-1,TRBD1,.,TRBJ1-3,CASSQDPGTGFGNTIYF,TGCGCCAGCAGCCAAGATCCAGGGACAGGGTTTGGAAACACCATATATTTT
TRBV7-9,.,few,TRBJ1-1,CASSPGLMNTEAFF,TGTGCCAGCAGTCCCGGTCTCATGAACACTGAAGCTTTCTTT
TRBV28,.,.,TRBJ2-1,CASSLGGSSYNEQFF,TGTGCCAGCAGTTTGGGGGGAAGCTCCTACAATGAGCAGTTCTTC
TRBV28,TRBD1,few,TRBJ2-7,CASSSSRGNEQYF,TGTGCCAGCAGTTCTAGCAGGGGGAACGAGCAGTACTTC
TRBV5-1,.,.,TRBJ1-1,CASSLKRGGTEAFF,TGCGCCAGCAGCTTGAAGAGGGGAGGGACTGAAGCTTTCTTT
TRBV5-4,TRBD1,.,TRBJ2-3,CASNAGGSVSDTQYF,TGTGCCAGCAACGCAGGGGGCTCAGTGTCAGATACGCAGTATTTT
TRBV5-1,TRBD2,.,TRBJ2-1,CASSLSGLAGGPSREQFF,TGCGCCAGCAGCTTGTCGGGACTAGCGGGAGGCCCCTCCAGAGAGCAGTTCTTC
TRBV7-9,.,.,TRBJ1-3,CSSSLGTISGDTIYF,TGTTCCAGCAGCTTAGGAACGATCTCTGGAGACACCATATATTTT
TRBV7-9,.,.,TRBJ2-2,CASSSRGSGTGELFF,TGTGCCAGCAGCTCCCGCGGTAGCGGAACCGGGGAGCTGTTTTTT
TRBV10-1,TRBD2,.,TRBJ2-5,CASSERVAGGQETQYF,TGCGCCAGCAGTGAGAGGGTAGCGGGAGGTCAAGAGACCCAGTACTTC
TRBV19,.,.,TRBJ1-4,CASSTTGLTGEKLFF,TGTGCCAGTAGTACAACAGGGTTGACTGGGGAAAAACTGTTTTTT
TRBV7-9,.,.,TRBJ2-3,CASTPQGGTDTQYF,TGTGCCAGCACCCCACAGGGTGGCACAGATACGCAGTATTTT
TRBV5-1,TRBD1,.,TRBJ1-4,CASSLGTGVEKLFF,TGCGCCAGCAGCTTAGGGACAGGGGTTGAAAAACTGTTTTTT
TRBV7-2,.,.,TRBJ2-5,CASSLWGTIEETQYF,TGTGCCAGCAGCTTATGGGGGACAATAGAAGAGACCCAGTACTTC
TRBV11-2,.,.,TRBJ2-4,CASARGDIQYF,TGTGCCAGCGCCAGGGGAGACATTCAGTACTTC
TRBV2,TRBD2,.,TRBJ2-3,CASSEGAGGPRTDTQYF,TGTGCCAGCAGTGAAGGAGCGGGGGGGCCCCGCACAGATACGCAGTATTTT
TRBV4-2,.,.,TRBJ2-7,CASSQGGGTEAYEQYF,TGTGCCAGCAGCCAAGGGGGCGGGACAGAAGCCTACGAGCAGTACTTC
TRBV30,TRBD1,.,TRBJ1-5,CAWSVGTDSNQPQHF,TGTGCCTGGAGCGTAGGGACAGATAGCAATCAGCCCCAGCATTTT
TRBV19,TRBD2,.,TRBJ2-1,CASSTGTSGYNEQFF,TGTGCCAGTAGTACCGGGACTAGCGGGTACAATGAGCAGTTCTTC
TRBV30,TRBD2,few,TRBJ2-1,CAWRASGSNEQFF,TGTGCCTGGAGGGCTAGCGGGAGTAATGAGCAGTTCTTC
TRBV2,TRBD1,.,TRBJ2-7,CASNPQGVNYEQYF,TGTGCCAGCAACCCACAGGGGGTGAACTACGAGCAGTACTTC
TRBV5-8,.,.,TRBJ2-5,CASSPNRDQYF,TGTGCCAGCAGCCCGAACAGGGACCAGTACTTC
TRBV11-2,.,.,TRBJ2-5,CASSLDALDSQYF,TGTGCCAGCAGCTTAGACGCCCTGGACTCCCAGTACTTC
TRBV6-5,.,.,TRBJ2-1,CASSYAGNNEQFF,TGTGCCAGCAGTTACGCAGGAAACAATGAGCAGTTCTTC
TRBV15,TRBD1,.,TRBJ1-5,CATSRDLDRGRPQHF,TGTGCCACCAGCAGAGATCTGGACAGGGGAAGGCCCCAGCATTTT
TRBV2,.,.,TRBJ2-4,CASNRENIQYF,TGTGCCAGCAACAGGGAAAACATTCAGTACTTC
TRBV11-3,TRBD2,.,TRBJ2-7,CASSLVSGSTYEQYF,TGTGCCAGCAGCTTAGTTAGCGGGAGCACTTACGAGCAGTACTTC
TRBV5-1,TRBD1,.,TRBJ2-4,CASSTFTGTGVNIQYF,TGCGCCAGCAGCACATTTACCGGGACAGGGGTGAACATTCAGTACTTC
TRBV5-1,.,.,TRBJ2-2,CASSLHYSPTGELFF,TGCGCCAGCAGCTTGCACTATTCGCCGACCGGGGAGCTGTTTTTT
TRBV6-1,.,once,TRBJ2-1,CASRPGGANEQFF,TGTGCCAGCAGGCCGGGCGGGGCCAATGAGCAGTTCTTC
TRBV7-9,TRBD2,.,TRBJ2-1,CASSAPSGINNEQFF,TGTGCCAGCAGCGCGCCTAGCGGGATAAACAATGAGCAGTTCTTC
TRBV7-9,.,.,TRBJ2-7,CASSLSLEQYF,TGTGCCAGCAGCTTATCCCTCGAGCAGTACTTC
TRBV27,TRBD1,.,TRBJ2-1,CASSSTGLNEQFF,TGTGCCAGCAGCTCGACAGGGTTAAATGAGCAGTTCTTC
TRBV19,.,few,TRBJ1-1,CASSKASFWTEAFF,TGTGCCAGTAGCAAAGCTTCTTTTTGGACTGAAGCTTTCTTT